This T cell receptor beta chain is drawn from a study of OX40 agonist ivuxolimab in advanced cancers. General notes on the study: Ivuxolimab was an agonistic, fully human IgG2 monoclonal antibody directed against OX40 (CD134), a costimulatory receptor. The point of sequencing TCRbeta in the periphery was to test whether ivuxolimab changed TCR sequence diversity and drove clonal T-cell expansion. Among the roughly 50 dose-escalation patients, some 19 had hepatocellular carcinoma, roughly 15 melanoma, 9 renal cell carcinoma and 9 head and neck cancer. Partial responses were achieved by three dose-escalation patients, of whom one had hepatocellular carcinoma and two had cutaneous melanoma. Patients were allowed to have had prior anti-PD-1, anti-PD-L1 or anti-CTLA-4 therapy, and roughly 40% of the dose-escalation patients had been treated with checkpoint inhibitors. Intravenous ivuxolimab was administered to patients every 2 weeks at six dose levels: 0.01, 0.1, 0.3, 1.5, 3 and 10 mg/kg. In the dose-escalation cohort, around 80% of patients were male, and the mean age was approximately 60 years with a range of roughly 23 to 79. The paper describes the monotherapy dose-escalation part (N of about 47 patients) of the phase I trial of ivuxolimab.

In regard to this clone: The specificity of this receptor is unknown. Base qualities are not at hand, and no much larger clone is one base apart.

From its cysteine to its phenylalanine, the CDR3 spans 13 amino acids. Of the read, only the CDR3 DNA is kept; its 39 bases are in frame from base 1. V is pruned by 6 bases and J by 4 bases, leaving 5 bases of the junction without a gene match. The germline V gene encodes CDR1 SQVTM and CDR2 ANQGSEA. Results and caveats for the whole study, not just this receptor: Low levels of normalized T-cell clonal expansion were also seen in some patients who did not respond. In the 0.1-3.0 mg/kg groups, partial responders had among the lowest normalized peripheral clonal expansion, particularly in CD8+ T cells. The antigen specificity of the clonally expanded peripheral T cells was not determined. After ivuxolimab, more expanded clones were found on average in CD8+ T cells than in CD4+ T cells. Clonal expansion of both CD4+ and CD8+ blood T cells was observed from baseline to week 6 at doses 0.1 to 3.0 mg/kg.

For sequencing of the TCRbeta CDR3 region, genomic DNA was extracted from the sorted cells. TCRbeta CDR3 regions were sequenced using the immunoSEQ Assay. This is the immuneACCESS table as TCRdb keeps it, with only in-frame sequences that have V and J called. A part of the clones is gone; compared with another copy, unresolved V genes explain less than half, and the rest is unexplained. The sample table contains roughly 19,000 clones; only one count was recorded for about 71% of them. Around 15% of the sample goes to the ten largest clones. Patients with autoimmune disease history or receiving systemic immunosuppression were excluded from the trial. Peripheral blood for TCR sequencing was drawn from every dose cohort at baseline, at cycle 4 day 1 and at cycle 7 day 1. Samples came from an open-label, multicenter, first-in-human phase I dose-escalation trial of ivuxolimab. Adults with locally advanced or metastatic head and neck squamous cell, hepatocellular, melanoma or renal cell carcinoma were enrolled in the trial. Before TCR sequencing, CD4+ and CD8+ T cells were separately sorted from peripheral blood.

Source: CD4+ or CD8+ T cells sorted from blood, taken in a trial of the OX40 agonist ivuxolimab. The sequence was collected from an adult with an advanced solid tumor such as melanoma, head and neck, liver or kidney cancer. The chain uses TRBV29-1 and TRBJ2-1; 8 bases in the middle match TRBD1. The encoded CDR3 is CSVGDRWYNEQFF. The nucleotide sequence is given as TGCAGCGTAGGGGACAGGTGGTACAATGAGCAGTTCTTC.